This passage covers 23 T cell receptor beta chains from one sample sequenced in a study of blood T cell repertoires in COVID-19. Generated by immunoSEQ multiplex PCR, the TCRdb table keeps only in-frame clones and is missing some. Of a few hundred thousand clones listed, 85% to 90% are singletons. Sample: PBMCs or T cells enriched from blood (not recorded which). The origin of the receptors is a woman aged 50 to 60 who had recovered from COVID-19.

The chain recombines TRBV30 with TRBJ1-2; a possible D gene is TRBD1 (5 bases). The CDR3 is 12 residues long. V was cut by 5 bases and J by 4 bases, with 11 bases left in between. CDR1 is GTSNPN, CDR2 SVGIG, per germline (reference sequence). CDR3 region: CAWGDSGYGYTF. In DNA, the CDR3 is TGTGCCTGGGGAGACAGCGGCTATGGCTACACCTTC.

The gene calls are TRBV5-1 and TRBJ1-2, with unresolved D. Looked up from germline, CDR1 is SGHRS and CDR2 is YFSETQ. The CDR3 covers 16 residues. Deletions cut 2 bases from V and 7 bases from J, with 21 bases between. CDR3 DNA sequence: TGCGCCAGCAGCTTATCCCCAGGCCCAGATTCAGGTGGCTACACCTTC. Amino acid sequence: CASSLSPGPDSGGYTF.

This clone was picked up one time. The chain recombines TRBV11-2 with TRBJ1-2; D gene uncertain. There are 14 residues in the CDR3. Germline V lookup: CDR1 SGHAT, CDR2 FQNNGV. With 6 bases removed from V and 0 bases from J, the gap between germline ends came to 11 bases. This chain's CDR3 is CASRRTGANYGYTF. The CDR3 DNA sequence: TGTGCCAGCAGACGGACTGGAGCTAACTATGGCTACACCTTC.

This clone was seen once. The chain couples TRBV2 to TRBJ1-4, with 7 bases aligning to TRBD1. V was clipped by 4 bases and J by 7 bases; unmatched bases: 9. The CDR3 is made up of 15 amino acids. Germline CDR1 reads SNHLY; CDR2 reads FYNNEI. DNA for the CDR3: TGTGCCAGCAGTGTGGAAAAGGGGGCCGGTGAAAAACTGTTTTTT. Protein sequence: CASSVEKGAGEKLFF.

Of note for this clone: A read error likely explains this, since a far larger clone differs by one base. The same CDR3 can be traced to other DNA sequences in this sample. V usage is TRBV28 and J usage is TRBJ1-2, with D unclear. The CDR3 loop spans 13 amino acids. Germline values: CDR1 MDHEN, CDR2 SYDVKM. Trimming pared 2 bases from V and 2 bases from J, leaving 6 bases between. The CDR3 sequence: CASSLGQNYGYTF. As DNA, the CDR3 is TGTGCCAGCAGTTTAGGGCAGAACTATGGCTACACCTTC.

V usage is TRBV15 and J usage is TRBJ1-4; 10 positions agree with TRBD1. This CDR3 is 15 amino acids long. Germline V gives CDR1 LNHNV, CDR2 YYDKDF (reference sequence). Trimming at V came to 5 bases and at J to 7 bases, leaving 7 bases not matched to a gene. The CDR3 region is CATSQDRGRGEKLFF. The CDR3 DNA reads as TGTGCCACCAGCCAAGACAGGGGGCGCGGTGAAAAACTGTTTTTT.

The V call is TRBV9, the J call TRBJ1-3, with 7 bases that match TRBD1. V trimming: 3 bases; J trimming: 2 bases; junction bases outside the gene matches: 14. The germline V gene encodes CDR1 SGDLS and CDR2 YYNGEE. The CDR3 loop spans 18 amino acids. CDR3 region: CASSGPLRGGEAGNTIYF. DNA for the CDR3: TGTGCCAGCAGCGGGCCCCTCCGAGGGGGCGAAGCTGGAAACACCATATATTTT.

The rearrangement uses TRBV28 and TRBJ1-2, with 7 positions matching TRBD1. V was clipped by 1 base and J by 6 bases; unmatched bases: 14. CDR1 is MDHEN, CDR2 SYDVKM, per germline. This CDR3 spans 17 amino acids. Written as DNA, the CDR3 is TGTGCCAGCAGTTTATTAGATCCTAGGGGGACAGCACATGGCTACACCTTC. As protein: CASSLLDPRGTAHGYTF.

The chain has TRBV5-8 and TRBJ1-2; D gene unclear. Germline CDR1 SGHTS, CDR2 YDEGEE. The germline V and J ends were trimmed by 2 bases and 2 bases, with 7 bases remaining between them. CDR3 length: 13 amino acids. The CDR3 nucleotides are TGTGCCAGCAGCTTTCGGTTGAACTATGGCTACACCTTC. This translates into CASSFRLNYGYTF. The full variable domain, its missing parts supplied by reference TRBV5-8 and TRBJ1-2, is EAGVTQSPTHLIKTRGQQATLRCSPISGHTSVYWYQQALGLGLQFLLWYDEGEERNRGNFPPRFSGRQFPNYSSELNVNALELEDSALYLCASSFRLNYGYTFGSGTRLTVV.

The chain links TRBV27 to TRBJ2-2, with 13 positions matching TRBD2. The CDR3 runs to 15 residues. The V gene's germline CDR1 is MNHEY and CDR2 SMNVEV (reference sequence). The J segment lost 10 bases and the V segment lost 3 bases, leaving 5 bases of the junction unmatched. The CDR3 sequence is CASSFYGLAGVELFF. CDR3 nucleotides: TGTGCCAGCAGTTTCTACGGACTAGCGGGGGTGGAGCTGTTTTTT.

The chain links TRBV7-3 to TRBJ2-3, with D perhaps matching TRBD2 (7 bases). CDR3 length equals 16 residues. The germline V and J ends were trimmed by 3 bases and 4 bases, with 17 bases remaining between them. Germline V lookup: CDR1 SGHTA, CDR2 FQGTGA. The CDR3 DNA follows: TGTGCCAGCAGCTTCGTGGGGGGGCCTTTATCAGATACGCAGTATTTT. Translation: CASSFVGGPLSDTQYF.

The J gene is TRBJ1-1, the V gene TRBV28; D not resolved. V gave up 8 bases and J gave up 1 base, with 17 bases separating them. Germline CDR1 reads MDHEN; CDR2 reads SYDVKM. The CDR3 contains 15 residues. CDR3 sequence: CASSGPERGNTEAFF. DNA for the CDR3: TGTGCCAGCTCCGGACCGGAACGGGGGAACACTGAAGCTTTCTTT.

This sequence joins TRBV27 and TRBJ2-4; 7 bases map to TRBD1. V shed 7 bases and J 1 base; nucleotides not matched to a gene: 22. The CDR3 consists of 20 residues. Germline V gives CDR1 MNHEY, CDR2 SMNVEV (reference sequence). CDR3 amino acids: CASTTKQGLRSDLAKNIQYF. As DNA, the CDR3 is TGTGCCAGCACCACGAAACAGGGGCTGAGATCTGATCTCGCCAAAAACATTCAGTACTTC.

V and J are TRBV30 and TRBJ2-3; D gene unclear. This CDR3 contains 16 residues. Germline CDR1 reads GTSNPN; CDR2 reads SVGIG (reference sequence). The V end was cut by 4 bases, the J end by 2 bases, with 19 bases between. CDR3 in DNA: TGTGCCTGGACGTTGACGCGAGTAGCCATCACAGATACGCAGTATTTT. Translation gives CAWTLTRVAITDTQYF. Complete variable domain (other parts from reference TRBV30 and TRBJ2-3): SQTIHQWPATLVQPVGSPLSLECTVEGTSNPNLYWYRQAAGRGLQLLFYSVGIGQISSEVPQNLSASRPQDRQFILSSKKLLLSDSGFYLCAWTLTRVAITDTQYFGPGTRLTVL.

V is TRBV7-2 and J is TRBJ2-1, with 7 positions matching TRBD2. V lost 4 bases to trimming and J lost 4 bases; unmatched junction nucleotides: 13. The germline V gene has CDR1 SGHTA and CDR2 FQGNSA. CDR3 length equals 17 residues. The CDR3 coding sequence is TGTGCCAGCAGCTCCCTTGAGAGGCTAGCGGAATACAATGAGCAGTTCTTC. Its protein product is CASSSLERLAEYNEQFF.

Only a few counts were recorded for this clone. The chain links TRBV5-4 to TRBJ2-7, with 9 bases identical to TRBD1. After removal of 3 bases from V and 0 bases from J, the junction contained 7 bases not matched to a gene. This CDR3 region has 16 residues. Germline-derived CDR1 and CDR2 are SGHNT and YYREEE (reference sequence). In DNA, the CDR3 is TGTGCCAGCAGCTCTCCGACAGGGGGACCCTCCTACGAGCAGTACTTC. Protein sequence: CASSSPTGGPSYEQYF.

The V and J genes are TRBV19 and TRBJ1-2, with D tentatively TRBD1 (5 bases). The CDR3 loop spans 13 amino acids. Germline loops: CDR1 LNHDA, CDR2 SQIVND (reference sequence). The V end lost 3 bases, the J end lost 5 bases, and 10 bases lay between the germline ends. The CDR3 is CASSISTEYGYTF. CDR3 nucleotides: TGTGCCAGTAGTATTTCGACAGAGTATGGCTACACCTTC.

The J gene is TRBJ1-5, the V gene TRBV28; D gene ambiguous. The CDR3 loop spans 12 amino acids. CDR1 is MDHEN and CDR2 is SYDVKM in the germline V gene. The V end lost 0 bases, the J end lost 10 bases, and 7 bases lay between the germline ends. The CDR3 spells CASSLWEIPQHF. The CDR3 DNA reads as TGTGCCAGCAGTTTATGGGAGATCCCCCAGCATTTT.

This sequence joins TRBV19 and TRBJ2-4; a weak D match, TRBD1 (6 bases). Germline CDR1 is LNHDA and CDR2 is SQIVND (reference sequence). This CDR3 spans 15 amino acids. V lost 3 bases to trimming and J lost 1 base, with 10 bases between them. CDR3 DNA sequence: TGTGCCAGTAGTATCTGGCAGGGGGCCAAAAACATTCAGTACTTC. Encoded protein: CASSIWQGAKNIQYF.

This chain connects TRBV30 to TRBJ2-7; 8 nucleotides line up with TRBD1. Trimming cost V 2 bases and J 9 bases; bases outside gene matches: 12. Germline CDR1 and CDR2: GTSNPN and SVGIG (reference sequence). CDR3 length equals 14 residues. The CDR3 DNA reads TGTGCCTGGAGTCCCGGGACAGGAGTCTTTGGGCAGTACTTC. Its translation is CAWSPGTGVFGQYF.

This clone has a single count. This rearrangement joins TRBV2 to TRBJ1-3; a possible D gene is TRBD1 (6 bases). CDR3 length: 16 amino acids. Trimming cost V 7 bases and J 0 bases, with 16 bases left between them. CDR1 SNHLY and CDR2 FYNNEI come from the germline V gene. CDR3 coding DNA: TGTGCCAGCATCGCTTTAGCGGGACACTCTGGAAACACCATATATTTT. Its protein is CASIALAGHSGNTIYF.

The gene calls are TRBV28 and TRBJ1-1, with no clear D. Trimming removed 3 bases from V and 10 bases from J, with 15 bases in between. Germline V gene sequence: CDR1 MDHEN, CDR2 SYDVKM. The CDR3 sequence is 13 residues long. The CDR3 loop reads CASSFPLIRGAFF. CDR3 coding DNA: TGTGCCAGCAGTTTTCCCCTGATCAGAGGAGCTTTCTTT.

The J gene is TRBJ2-3, the V gene TRBV2, with D hard to call. Germline V lookup: CDR1 SNHLY, CDR2 FYNNEI. V was shortened by 2 bases and J by 5 bases, with 5 bases between the two germline ends. CDR3 length equals 12 residues. CDR3 nucleotides: TGTGCCAGCAGTGAATCCCTAGATACGCAGTATTTT. Its translation: CASSESLDTQYF.